This TCR beta chain is drawn from a study of CD8 T cells in ankylosing spondylitis. The CDR3 totals 13 residues. J was trimmed by 12 bases and V by 2 bases; bases with no gene match: 11. CDR1 is SQVTM and CDR2 is ANQGSEA in the germline V gene. This clonotype appeared many times. No antigen is known for it. Construction of TCR beta libraries was performed using quantitative 5'-RACE with molecular barcodes. Using its own MiXCR run on the 5' RACE reads, TCRdb lists one record per CDR3 protein. The sample lists fewer than 200,000 distinct CDR3 sequences; around a sixth were seen once. Study-level findings and limits: Disease-linked clones reportedly showed significant enrichment in matched ankylosing spondylitis synovial fluid. Earlier work had already found some motif variants in reactive arthritis synovial fluid and blood. Several highly homologous variants formed a TCR beta motif that appeared characteristic of ankylosing spondylitis blood.

The sample taken for sequencing was blood, either unsorted or a sorted T cell fraction (not recorded which). The TCR sequence derives from a male donor aged 5 to 30 with ankylosing spondylitis or in good health (not recorded which). This chain links TRBV29-1 with TRBJ2-7; 9 bases match TRBD1. CDR3 nucleotides: TGCAGCGTTGAACCCGGGACAGGGAAGGGCCTGTACTTC. Its translation is CSVEPGTGKGLYF.